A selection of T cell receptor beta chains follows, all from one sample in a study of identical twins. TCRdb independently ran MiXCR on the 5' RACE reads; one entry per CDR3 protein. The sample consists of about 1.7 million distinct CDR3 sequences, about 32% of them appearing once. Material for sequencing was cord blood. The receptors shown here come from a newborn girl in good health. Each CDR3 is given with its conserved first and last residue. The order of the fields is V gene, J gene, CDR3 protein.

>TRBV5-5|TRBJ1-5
CASSPQSNQYPQHF
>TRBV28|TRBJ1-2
CASRQTGVVYGYTF
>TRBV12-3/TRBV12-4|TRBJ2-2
CASSYRTTGELFF
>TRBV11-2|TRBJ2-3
CASSKMARSGSTDRQYF
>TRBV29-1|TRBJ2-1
CSVEWPQFF
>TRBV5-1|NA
CASSPGGGDYYEQYF
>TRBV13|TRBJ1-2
CASSLGLGQALYGYTF
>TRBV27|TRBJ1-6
CASSFSGQNSPLHF
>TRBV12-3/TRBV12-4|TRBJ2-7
CASSITGRGSYEQYF
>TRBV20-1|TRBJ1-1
CSAGEHSEAFF
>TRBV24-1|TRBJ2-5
CATSDFGTGQETQYF
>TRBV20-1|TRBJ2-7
CSPTRFYEQYF
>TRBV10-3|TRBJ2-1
CAIAGTGNNEQFF
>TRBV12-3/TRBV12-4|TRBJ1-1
CASTLVGLNTEAFF
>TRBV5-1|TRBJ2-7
CASSPVAQMRTSYEQYF
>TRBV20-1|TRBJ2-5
CSAVFVAGVRNEQYF
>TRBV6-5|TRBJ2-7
CASTLTSGFYEQYF
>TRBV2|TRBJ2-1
CASRLAGAPREQFF
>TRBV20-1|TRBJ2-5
CSARATTQETQYF
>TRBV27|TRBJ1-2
CASSLPRQGANYGYTF
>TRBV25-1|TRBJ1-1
CASSEYGAPRRGTEAFF
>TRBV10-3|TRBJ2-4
CAISEVDTPIQYF
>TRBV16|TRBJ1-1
CASSRTTEGRTEAFF
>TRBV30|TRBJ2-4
CAWSPSGGSSLAKNIQYF
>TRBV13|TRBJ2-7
CASSNDRVYEQYF
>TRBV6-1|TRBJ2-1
CASSGHSWSSYNEQFF
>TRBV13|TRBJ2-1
CASSLGLSGYEQFF
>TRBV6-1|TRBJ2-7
CASPGLAGVYEQYF
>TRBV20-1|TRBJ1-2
CSARASGAGGYTF